One and the same sample provided the 2 T cell receptor beta chains below, sequenced in a study of radiotherapy plus CTLA-4 blockade in lung cancer. This table comes from immunoSEQ multiplex PCR, and its TCRdb copy is limited to in-frame clones, with some not included. Of tens of thousands of clones in the sample, about four fifths are singletons; the top ten hold around 0.9%. Source: peripheral blood, taken from a patient treated with radiotherapy plus ipilimumab. All receptors derive from a human donor with non-small cell lung cancer who had stable disease on radiotherapy plus ipilimumab.

The rearrangement links TRBV28 to TRBJ1-2; D unresolved. CDR3 length: 13 residues. From germline, CDR1 is MDHEN and CDR2 SYDVKM. V dropped 5 bases and J dropped 4 bases, with 11 bases sitting between them. The CDR3 protein is CASSTDITYGYTF. CDR3 nucleotides: TGTGCCAGCAGTACGGATATAACCTATGGCTACACCTTC.

The chain couples TRBV4-1 to TRBJ2-3; D gene unclear. The CDR3 loop spans 13 amino acids. V shed 4 bases and J shed 4 bases, with 9 bases lying between them. CDR1 and CDR2 from the germline V gene are MGHRA and YSYEKL. CDR3 amino acids: CASSLRPADTQYF. Written as DNA, the CDR3 is TGCGCCAGCAGCCTTCGTCCCGCAGATACGCAGTATTTT.